This is a list of T cell receptor beta chains from one sample in a study of blood T cell repertoires in COVID-19. Sequencing was performed with immunoSEQ multiplex PCR; in TCRdb, only in-frame clones are kept and a portion is missing. Of a few hundred thousand clones in the sample, 75% to 90% were seen once. The sequencing sample was made of PBMCs or T cells enriched from blood (not recorded which). These receptors all stem from a man aged 40-49 years who had recovered from COVID-19. The conserved cysteine and the conserved F or W are not part of the CDR3 here. The listing skips clone size in some rows; elsewhere it reads once, few, many or a size class.

V | size | CDR3
TRBV5-5 | - | ASSFLDSYEQY
TRBV28 | once | ASTSPRGAFNQPQH
TRBV7-2 | - | ASSPQGSHEKLF
TRBV5-5 | once | ASSSQAGRELF
TRBV29-1 | - | SVGGQSDYGYT
TRBV19 | - | ASSYGLAGGYGEQF
TRBV6-6 | - | ASSYTGLTGQPQH
TRBV18 | - | ASSPGQGVGYGYT
TRBV20-1 | - | SASRAGTSTDTQY
TRBV11-2 | - | ASSQGGLRGEQF
TRBV4-1 | once | ASSHGRGYSGRGSGTDTQY
TRBV21-1 | - | ASSKHGTDTNYGYT
TRBV11-2 | - | ASSPARQNYGYT
TRBV28 | - | ASSLGRVSGANVLT
TRBV7-2 | - | ASSPTGGYEQY
TRBV11-3 | - | ASSPTLPVGPSYEQY
TRBV5-6 | - | ASSLDVSGVQF
TRBV19 | - | ASSTGGGPSYEQY
TRBV28 | - | ASRIAENNEQF
TRBV27 | - | ASSLAPPTANQETQY
TRBV12-5 | - | ASGLELAGDTDTQY
TRBV9 | - | ASSVSGRDTGELF
TRBV15 | - | ATSRTRVNEQF
TRBV7-9 | - | ASSRGQGVGQPQH
TRBV29-1 | once | SAPTVTGELF
TRBV6-5 | - | ASSYTHSQGAYEQY
TRBV7-3 | - | ASSLTYRGGDGELF
TRBV11-3 | - | ASSLEDRASPLH
TRBV9 | - | ASSVGQAFTDTQY
TRBV7-9 | - | ASSLQGTAIYGYT
TRBV7-2 | - | ASSLTSGRGRGQETQY
TRBV5-1 | few | ASSLVENREGYT
TRBV6-1 | - | ASSEPGRAARRYEQY
TRBV18 | - | ASSVGQGEQYEQY
TRBV25-1 | - | ASSEEMLIGTAGYT
TRBV27 | - | ASSFGTAYGYT
TRBV9 | - | ASSQTGSNYGYT
TRBV5-1 | - | ASSPGVISAGQGEKLF
TRBV30 | - | AWSGGAESPLH
TRBV27 | few | ASSSRFDEKLF
TRBV29-1 | - | SVEPAPTVTDYERQY